This T cell receptor beta chain derives from a study of blood T cell repertoires in COVID-19. The overall study: The cDNA or gDNA used as material had been derived from T cells, B-cell-depleted T cells, or PBMCs.

As processed by the authors: The assay estimated nucleated cells by amplifying reference gene primers. Only in-frame clones appear in the TCRdb table, and some are missing; sequencing was by immunoSEQ multiplex PCR. V, J and clone size derive from that table, while D and trimming were established from the DNA sequence. The repertoire holds more than 350,000 clones, with roughly 90% as singletons. A Seattle source enrolled patients during active infection and followed them longitudinally. V lost 5 bases, J lost 3 bases, and 17 bases lay in between. This CDR3 region has 16 residues. Germline V gene lookup returns CDR1 SGHVS and CDR2 FQNEAQ.

The V and J genes are TRBV7-8 and TRBJ1-5; maybe TRBD1 (5 bases). Sequenced input: peripheral blood. This TCR was sampled from a woman in her twenties or thirties with COVID-19, enrolled during active disease. The CDR3 nucleotides are TGTGCCAGCAGCCCCGGGACTGCCGTTTACAATCAGCCCCAGCATTTT. As protein: CASSPGTAVYNQPQHF.